The 32 T cell receptor beta chains reported below all come from one sample, sequenced in a study of regulatory T cells in long-lasting Graves disease. Library construction for TCR beta used iRepertoire HTBI primers and Arm-PCR of CDR3 regions. TCRdb itself ran the multiplex PCR reads through MiXCR, one entry per CDR3 protein. Of roughly 400,000 distinct CDR3 sequences listed, roughly 15% are singletons. The time point is: newly diagnosed GD, antithyroid drugs for less than 3 months. TCR sequences were obtained from RNA taken from PBMCs. The data were also submitted as part of a second study, on T cells in Graves' hyperthyroidism and ophthalmopathy.

The sequences come from peripheral blood mononuclear cells (PBMCs), collected at new diagnosis, from a patient treated with antithyroid drugs. The source of these receptors is a woman between 40 and 55 years old with Graves disease.

This chain joins TRBV5-5 and TRBJ2-3, with D hard to call. The germline V gene has CDR1 SGHKS and CDR2 YYEKEE (reference sequence). Trimming stripped 3 bases from V and 6 bases from J, with 5 bases between. The CDR3 length is 11 residues. CDR3 nucleotide sequence: TGTGCCAGCAGCTCCCAGGATACGCAGTATTTT. Translated, it gives CASSSQDTQYF.

This rearrangement joins TRBV20-1 to TRBJ2-2; TRBD1 matches at 9 bases. V dropped 5 bases and J dropped 3; count of bases not matched to a gene: 4. Looked up from germline, CDR1 is DFQATT and CDR2 is SNEGSKA (reference sequence). This CDR3 comprises 14 residues. The CDR3 nucleotides read TGCAGTGCTTCACAGGGGGCGGACACCGGGGAGCTGTTTTTT. As protein: CSASQGADTGELFF.

This clonotype was counted only a few times. This chain links TRBV5-4 with TRBJ2-3; 11 bases align to TRBD2. V gave up 5 bases and J gave up 6 bases; unmatched junction bases: 8. Germline CDR1 reads SGHNT; CDR2 reads YYREEE (reference sequence). The CDR3 has 15 amino acids. CDR3 nucleotide sequence: TGTGCCAGCAGGGAACTAGCGGGAGCTGTTGATACGCAGTATTTT. Protein sequence: CASRELAGAVDTQYF.

A few counts support this clonotype. CDR3 in amino acids: CASSSGTGVTDTQYF. The CDR3 region has the DNA TGTGCCAGCAGTTCCGGGACAGGGGTCACAGATACGCAGTATTTT. The rearrangement links TRBV6-5 to TRBJ2-3; TRBD1 agrees at 10 bases. V lost 4 bases and J lost 2; bases outside the gene matches: 3. The germline V gene encodes CDR1 MNHEY and CDR2 SVGAGI. The CDR3 has 15 amino acids.

This clonotype was counted at least ten times. An end of the junction differs from the germline gene, which may be a read error. The V gene is TRBV7-3, the J gene TRBJ2-3; no definite D call. This CDR3 has 13 amino acids. CDR1 is SGHTA, CDR2 FQGTGA, per germline. The CDR3 DNA is TGTGCCGGCAGCTTCCCCGGCACAGATACGCAGTATTTT. It yields the protein CAGSFPGTDTQYF.

This clonotype showed up many times. A read error may account for a junction end that differs from germline. The chain has TRBV5-1 and TRBJ1-1; no clear D gene. Looked up from germline, CDR1 is SGHRS and CDR2 is YFSETQ. This CDR3 comprises 14 residues. CDR3 sequence: CASSLESENAEAFF. The CDR3 DNA reads as TGCGCCAGCAGCTTGGAATCGGAGAACGCTGAAGCTTTCTTT.

The rearrangement joins TRBV3-1 to TRBJ2-5; 8 nucleotides match TRBD2. The CDR3 is 16 residues long. V shed 1 base, J shed 10 bases, and the junction held 14 bases outside the gene matches. The germline V gene has CDR1 LGHDT and CDR2 YNNKEL (reference sequence). The CDR3 region has the DNA TGTGCCAGCAGCCAAGCCCGAGCGGGGGACCTTTTTTTCCAGTACTTC. It codes for CASSQARAGDLFFQYF.

The chain has TRBV3-1 and TRBJ2-7; 7 bases are a match to TRBD1. CDR3 length: 12 residues. Trimming cost V 4 bases and J 6 bases; bases outside gene matches: 3. The germline V gene encodes CDR1 LGHDT and CDR2 YNNKEL (reference sequence). The CDR3 nucleotides read TGTGCCAGCAGCCCTTACAGGGGCGAGCAGTACTTC. Its translation: CASSPYRGEQYF.

This clonotype was seen only a few times. J is TRBJ1-5 and V is TRBV12-3 or TRBV12-4; D is uncertain. The CDR3 spans 15 residues. Trimming took 4 bases from V and 11 from J, leaving 21 bases between them. DNA for the CDR3: TGTGCCAGCAGTTCCCGACGGATTAGCAATAAGACCCAGCATTTT. It yields the protein CASSSRRISNKTQHF.

This clonotype appeared a few times. The chain couples TRBV7-8 to TRBJ2-7; tentative D call: TRBD1 (6 bases). From germline, CDR1 is SGHVS and CDR2 FQNEAQ. V gave up 6 bases and J gave up 2 bases, with 14 bases separating them. This CDR3 region has 14 residues. The CDR3 nucleotides read TGTGCCAGCAGACCTTCCGGACAGACCTACGAGCAGTACTTC. The encoded protein is CASRPSGQTYEQYF.

Ten or more counts support this clonotype. V gene TRBV2 combines with J gene TRBJ1-1; D might be TRBD1 (5 bases). The CDR3 runs to 14 residues. Trimming removed 10 bases from V and 3 bases from J, with 18 bases in between. The germline V gene has CDR1 SNHLY and CDR2 FYNNEI. CDR3 sequence (DNA): TGTGCCATCAACCTGCTTGGAGGGGACACTGAAGCTTTCTTT. Translating gives CAINLLGGDTEAFF.

V gene TRBV5-8 combines with J gene TRBJ2-5; D tentatively reads TRBD1 or TRBD2 (5 bases each). The CDR3 extends over 14 amino acids. Germline values: CDR1 SGHTS, CDR2 YDEGEE. Trimming stripped 1 base from V and 1 base from J, with 8 bases between. The DNA for the CDR3 is TGTGCCAGCAGCTTGTACGGGACCCAAGAGACCCAGTACTTC. This codes for CASSLYGTQETQYF. Together with reference TRBV5-8 and TRBJ2-5, the CDR3 gives the full variable domain: EAGVTQSPTHLIKTRGQQATLRCSPISGHTSVYWYQQALGLGLQFLLWYDEGEERNRGNFPPRFSGRQFPNYSSELNVNALELEDSALYLCASSLYGTQETQYFGPGTRLLVL.

This clonotype has a count of ten or more. CDR3 sequence reads: CATSDLGADQPQHF. In nucleotides, the CDR3 is TGTGCCACCAGTGATTTGGGGGCTGATCAGCCCCAGCATTTT. This chain connects TRBV24-1 to TRBJ1-5; perhaps TRBD1 as D (5 bases). Germline lookup yields CDR1 KGHDR and CDR2 SFDVKD. The V end lost 0 bases, the J end lost 5 bases, and 7 bases lay between the germline ends. CDR3 length: 14 residues.

Concerning this clonotype: Just one base apart from a much larger clone, this may be a read error. The rearrangement joins TRBV11-2 to TRBJ2-3, with a possible D match to TRBD1 (5 bases). Germline V gene sequence: CDR1 SGHAT, CDR2 FQNNGV. This CDR3 region has 14 residues. The CDR3 DNA reads TGTGCCAGCAGCATATTATGGGGCACAGATACGCACTATTTT. This sequence encodes CASSILWGTDTHYF.

This clonotype came up many times. The chain employs TRBV2 and TRBJ2-7; D remains ambiguous. The CDR3 has 13 amino acids. V was cut by 10 bases and J by 3 bases, with 16 bases left in between. Per the germline V gene, CDR1 is SNHLY and CDR2 is FYNNEI. The CDR3 DNA reads as TGTGCCACTACGGACGGGTTGGACTACGAGCAGTACTTC. It translates to CATTDGLDYEQYF.

The chain links TRBV4-1 to TRBJ1-1; perhaps TRBD1 as D (6 bases). V was trimmed by 0 bases and J by 3 bases, leaving 11 bases between them. The germline V gene encodes CDR1 MGHRA and CDR2 YSYEKL. This CDR3 region has 15 residues. The CDR3 region has the DNA TGCGCCAGCAGCCAAGAGGACAGAGCATACACTGAAGCTTTCTTT. This sequence encodes CASSQEDRAYTEAFF.

In this sample, this clonotype turned up many times. The chain carries TRBV11-2 and TRBJ2-1; the D is unclear. With 4 bases removed from V and 12 bases from J, the gap between germline ends came to 10 bases. From germline, CDR1 is SGHAT and CDR2 FQNNGV. This CDR3 comprises 11 residues. CDR3 loop: CASSSAARQFF. The CDR3 DNA reads TGTGCCAGCAGCTCAGCAGCAAGGCAGTTCTTC. Full variable domain (missing parts from reference TRBV11-2 and TRBJ2-1): EAGVAQSPRYKIIEKRQSVAFWCNPISGHATLYWYQQILGQGPKLLIQFQNNGVVDDSQLPKDRFSAERLKGVDSTLKIQPAKLEDSAVYLCASSSAARQFFGPGTRLTVL.

This clonotype has at least ten counts. V is TRBV7-4 and J is TRBJ2-6, with 7 bases matching TRBD1. Germline assignment: CDR1 SGHVT and CDR2 SQSDAQ. The ends lost 5 bases at V and 0 bases at J; junction bases unmatched: 13. The CDR3 has 19 residues. The CDR3: CASSPGGQTVFSGANVLTF. The CDR3 bases are TGTGCCAGCAGCCCAGGGGGACAGACAGTATTCTCTGGGGCCAACGTCCTGACTTTC.

The rearrangement uses TRBV5-4 and TRBJ1-1; D gene uncertain. Germline V gene data show CDR1 as SGHNT and CDR2 as YYREEE (reference sequence). CDR3 length: 13 amino acids. V was shortened by 4 bases and J by 4 bases, with 11 bases between the two germline ends. CDR3 sequence: CASSRAESTEAFF. DNA for the CDR3: TGTGCCAGCAGCAGGGCCGAGTCCACTGAAGCTTTCTTT.

This clonotype was counted once. This chain links TRBV3-1 with TRBJ1-1; no clear D. The CDR3 runs to 13 residues. Looked up from germline, CDR1 is LGHDT and CDR2 is YNNKEL (reference sequence). V was cut by 4 bases and J by 1 base, with 7 bases left in between. The CDR3 coding sequence is TGTGCCAGCAGCCCACTAGAGAACACTGAAGCTTTCTTT. Encoded protein: CASSPLENTEAFF.

The sample holds many counts of this clonotype. The chain carries TRBV19 and TRBJ2-5; no definite D call. Trimming pared 1 base from V and 5 bases from J, leaving 11 bases between. Looked up from germline, CDR1 is LNHDA and CDR2 is SQIVND (reference sequence). This CDR3 spans 14 amino acids. The CDR3, as DNA: TGTGCCAGTAGTATAGGAGCCGGAGTTGAGACCCAGTACTTC. Residues: CASSIGAGVETQYF.

Many counts were recorded for this clonotype. This rearrangement joins TRBV28 to TRBJ2-1; 8 bases line up with TRBD1. Germline trimming cut 6 bases from V and 3 bases from J; bases unmatched to any gene: 10. The CDR3 loop spans 16 amino acids. CDR1 and CDR2 from the germline V gene are MDHEN and SYDVKM. The CDR3 nucleotides read TGTGCCAGCAGCCCCTTGACAGGGGCCCTCTACAATGAGCAGTTCTTC. The encoded protein is CASSPLTGALYNEQFF.

This clonotype was found many times. This chain connects TRBV29-1 to TRBJ1-1; a weak D match, TRBD1 (6 bases). This CDR3 comprises 14 residues. Trimming took off 3 bases at V and 4 bases at J, with 15 bases between the two ends. Germline loops: CDR1 SQVTM, CDR2 ANQGSEA. CDR3 region: CSVEAGEWGTEAFF. CDR3 in DNA: TGCAGCGTTGAGGCAGGGGAATGGGGCACTGAAGCTTTCTTT.

This clonotype showed up just a few times. A much larger clone differs from this one at a single base, so this may be a read error. The chain combines TRBV19 with TRBJ1-2, with a weak D call TRBD1 (6 bases). The CDR3 has 17 amino acids. Trimming removed 0 bases at V and 1 base at J, with 15 bases between. The germline V gene has CDR1 LNHDA and CDR2 SQIVND (reference sequence). The CDR3 DNA follows: TGTGCCAGTAGTATAGACGGGACACCGAAAAATAACTATGGCTACACCTTC. Translating it yields CASSIDGTPKNNYGYTF.

This clonotype was seen more than once but under ten times. A much larger clone differs from this one at a single base, so this may be a read error. This chain connects TRBV9 to TRBJ2-7; D is ambiguous. Germline V gene data show CDR1 as SGDLS and CDR2 as YYNGEE. CDR3 length: 12 residues. V was shortened by 3 bases and J by 3 bases, with 7 bases between the two germline ends. The CDR3 here is CASSGDNYEQYF. The CDR3 region has the DNA TGTGCCAGCAGCGGAGACAACTACGAGCAGTACTTC.

The V call is TRBV11-2, the J call TRBJ2-3; 8 bases are shared with TRBD1. The CDR3 is 17 amino acids. V lost 6 bases to trimming and J lost 1 base; unmatched junction nucleotides: 12. Germline V lookup: CDR1 SGHAT, CDR2 FQNNGV. The CDR3 DNA follows: TGTGCCAGCAGGGGGACAGGAGAGGGCCCCGGCACAGATACGCAGTATTTT. Protein: CASRGTGEGPGTDTQYF. Looking up the rest from reference TRBV11-2 and TRBJ2-3 gives the full variable domain: EAGVAQSPRYKIIEKRQSVAFWCNPISGHATLYWYQQILGQGPKLLIQFQNNGVVDDSQLPKDRFSAERLKGVDSTLKIQPAKLEDSAVYLCASRGTGEGPGTDTQYFGPGTRLTVL.

This clonotype was seen ten or more times. V and J are TRBV7-6 and TRBJ1-2; TRBD1 agrees at 7 bases. Trimming took 4 bases from V and 6 from J; bases not matched to a gene: 8. The CDR3 is made up of 14 amino acids. Per the germline V gene, CDR1 is SGHVS and CDR2 is FNYEAQ. The CDR3 protein is CASSSTGASDGYTF. The DNA of the CDR3 is TGTGCCAGCAGCTCCACAGGGGCTTCGGATGGCTACACCTTC.

The chain carries TRBV30 and TRBJ2-3; 7 nucleotides match TRBD2. Per germline, CDR1 GTSNPN and CDR2 SVGIG (reference sequence). V gave up 5 bases and J gave up 1 base; unmatched junction bases: 3. The length of the CDR3 is 13 residues. This CDR3 is CAWAGAGTDTQYF. Here the CDR3 DNA reads TGTGCCTGGGCGGGAGCTGGCACAGATACGCAGTATTTT.

In this sample, this clonotype turned up many times. Written as DNA, the CDR3 is TGTGCCAGCTCACCCTCAATCTCTGGGGCCAACGTCCTGACTTTC. This encodes CASSPSISGANVLTF. The chain links TRBV18 to TRBJ2-6; no firm D call. Trimming took off 3 bases at V and 0 bases at J, with 6 bases between the two ends. The CDR3 covers 15 residues. Germline V CDR1 and CDR2: KGHSH, LQKENI.

This chain uses TRBV7-2 with TRBJ1-3; 10 bases agree with TRBD1. The CDR3 runs to 14 residues. With 5 bases clipped from V and 4 bases from J, the junction kept 2 bases outside the gene matches. Germline V gives CDR1 SGHTA, CDR2 FQGNSA. This chain's CDR3 is CASSPTGGGNTIYF. Written as DNA, the CDR3 is TGTGCCAGCAGCCCGACAGGGGGCGGAAACACCATATATTTT.

This chain's CDR3 is CASSDFARREDTQYF. The CDR3 bases are TGTGCCAGCAGTGACTTCGCGCGGAGGGAGGATACGCAGTATTTT. The chain links TRBV2 to TRBJ2-3, with a weak D call TRBD2 (6 bases). The CDR3 runs 15 residues. Germline V lookup: CDR1 SNHLY, CDR2 FYNNEI. Deletions cut 3 bases from V and 6 bases from J, with 16 bases between.

There are many counts of this clonotype. The J gene is TRBJ2-5, the V gene TRBV20-1, with TRBD1 as a possible D gene (6 bases). The CDR3 is made up of 14 amino acids. V gave up 0 bases and J gave up 5 bases, with 13 bases separating them. Germline V gene sequence: CDR1 DFQATT, CDR2 SNEGSKA (reference sequence). CDR3 sequence: CSARDRTGRETQYF. DNA for the CDR3: TGCAGTGCTAGAGATCGCACAGGGCGGGAGACCCAGTACTTC.